This is a list of T cell receptor beta chains from one sample in a study of shared clonotypes between healthy human individuals. TCRdb's copy holds only in-frame clones and misses some; the assay was immunoSEQ multiplex PCR. The table lists 2 million to 2.5 million clones, about 90% of them singletons. Sequencing was carried out using naive CD4+ T cells from PBMCs. These receptors all come from a man aged 18 to 29 in good health. Some clones in this sample may be carry-over from other donors' samples. Both conserved end residues are part of each CDR3. D genes are given only for firm matches. Expanded clones are given a class, and other clones once, few, many or no size at all.

NA TRBJ2-7 NA TRBV7-8 CASSSVSGLIPYEQYF TGTGCCAGCAGCTCTGTCTCGGGCCTAATTCCCTACGAGCAGTACTTC
NA TRBJ2-5 NA TRBV9 CASSLAREETQYF TGTGCCAGCAGCCTAGCGCGGGAAGAGACCCAGTACTTC
NA TRBJ2-1 NA TRBV27 CASSSAGPYNEQFF TGTGCCAGCAGTTCAGCCGGGCCTTACAATGAGCAGTTCTTC
NA TRBJ2-1 once TRBV19 CASSIGMNGRNNEQFF TGTGCCAGTAGTATTGGAATGAACGGGCGCAACAATGAGCAGTTCTTC
NA TRBJ2-1 NA TRBV7-9 CASSLRLRGRNEQFF TGTGCCAGCAGCTTAAGACTAAGGGGAAGGAATGAGCAGTTCTTC
NA TRBJ2-2 NA TRBV7-3 CASSLSGTTGELFF TGTGCCAGCAGCTTGTCGGGGACAACCGGGGAGCTGTTTTTT
TRBD1 TRBJ1-2 NA TRBV7-4 CASLDRARSYGYTF TGTGCCAGCCTCGACAGGGCCCGCTCCTATGGCTACACCTTC
NA TRBJ2-3 NA TRBV5-1 CASSLGGETPTDTQYF TGCGCCAGCAGCTTGGGAGGGGAGACCCCCACAGATACGCAGTATTTT
NA TRBJ1-5 few TRBV30 CAWTHGGLANQPQHF TGTGCCTGGACTCATGGAGGGTTGGCAAATCAGCCCCAGCATTTT
TRBD1 TRBJ2-7 NA TRBV6-5 CASSRDSLSYEQYF TGTGCCAGCAGCCGGGACAGCCTCTCCTACGAGCAGTACTTC
NA TRBJ1-5 NA TRBV19 CATEGGEATGNQPQHF TGTGCCACCGAGGGAGGAGAAGCTACCGGCAATCAGCCCCAGCATTTT
TRBD1 TRBJ2-7 NA TRBV5-8 CASSIGQGYYEQYF TGTGCCAGCAGCATAGGACAGGGTTACTACGAGCAGTACTTC
TRBD2 TRBJ2-7 NA TRBV11-2 CASSSGWIAGGLREQYF TGTGCCAGCAGCTCCGGTTGGATAGCGGGAGGGCTGAGGGAGCAGTACTTC
TRBD1 TRBJ2-7 once TRBV5-1 CASSLTGDYEQYF TGCGCCAGCAGCCTGACAGGGGACTACGAGCAGTACTTC
NA TRBJ1-1 once TRBV5-5 CASSFHGGGNTEAFF TGTGCCAGCAGCTTTCACGGGGGCGGGAACACTGAAGCTTTCTTT
NA TRBJ1-4 NA TRBV28 CASSPPGTSTNEKLFF TGTGCCAGCAGTCCCCCCGGGACATCAACTAATGAAAAACTGTTTTTT
TRBD1 TRBJ2-3 NA TRBV5-1 CASSNAGQGFTDTQYF TGCGCCAGCAGCAACGCGGGACAGGGATTCACAGATACGCAGTATTTT
TRBD1 TRBJ1-5 NA TRBV28 CASNRGPQHF TGTGCCAGTAACAGGGGGCCCCAGCATTTT
NA TRBJ2-3 NA TRBV5-1 CASSPEGGTDTQYF TGCGCCAGCAGCCCGGAAGGGGGCACAGATACGCAGTATTTT
NA TRBJ1-2 NA TRBV7-8 CASSLADTGYTF TGTGCCAGCAGCTTAGCCGACACTGGCTACACCTTC
TRBD1 TRBJ1-2 NA TRBV7-9 CASSWQGAGYGYTF TGTGCCAGCAGCTGGCAGGGGGCAGGCTATGGCTACACCTTC
NA TRBJ1-1 NA TRBV18 CASSPPSRDGTEAFF TGTGCCAGCTCACCACCGTCCAGGGACGGGACTGAAGCTTTCTTT
NA TRBJ2-1 NA TRBV19 CASSIGAALYNEQFF TGTGCCAGTAGTATTGGCGCGGCCCTCTACAATGAGCAGTTCTTC
NA TRBJ2-3 NA TRBV2 CASSRQISTDTQYF TGTGCCAGCAGCAGACAAATTTCCACAGATACGCAGTATTTT
TRBD1 TRBJ2-7 NA TRBV28 CASSFLSGTGDYEQYF TGTGCCAGCAGTTTCTTATCTGGGACAGGGGACTACGAGCAGTACTTC
NA TRBJ1-1 NA TRBV6-5 CASSYSQGYEAFF TGTGCCAGCAGTTACTCGCAGGGCTACGAAGCTTTCTTT
NA TRBJ2-1 NA TRBV6-5 CASSYSGGSYNEQFF TGTGCCAGCAGTTACTCTGGGGGCAGCTACAATGAGCAGTTCTTC
NA TRBJ2-5 NA TRBV5-6 CASSFWGGWETQYF TGTGCCAGCAGCTTTTGGGGTGGATGGGAGACCCAGTACTTC
TRBD1 TRBJ2-3 NA TRBV18 CASSPGTGTSTDTQYF TGTGCCAGCTCACCGGGGACAGGAACTAGCACAGATACGCAGTATTTT
TRBD1 TRBJ1-1 few TRBV19 CASAPGQGRTEAFF TGTGCCAGTGCGCCGGGACAGGGAAGAACTGAAGCTTTCTTT
NA TRBJ1-3 few TRBV4-1 CASSQDLGPGNTIYF TGCGCCAGCAGCCAAGATTTAGGTCCTGGAAACACCATATATTTT
NA TRBJ1-4 once TRBV7-9 CASSLGRDGEKLFF TGTGCCAGCAGCTTAGGAAGGGATGGTGAAAAACTGTTTTTT
TRBD1 TRBJ1-5 NA TRBV18 CASSPWGVTGIGQHF TGTGCCAGCTCTCCCTGGGGGGTGACAGGGATTGGGCAGCATTTT